What follows are 3 T cell receptor beta chains derived from one specimen sequenced in a study of T cells after yellow fever vaccination. TCRdb independently ran MiXCR on the 5' RACE reads; one entry per CDR3 protein. The table shows 300,000 to 400,000 distinct CDR3 sequences, with 9.5% to 15% occurring only once. Source: CD4+ T cells sorted from PBMCs, taken 15 days after the yellow fever booster vaccination. These receptors originate from a man younger than 30 who received the YFV17D yellow fever vaccine.

This clonotype was counted at least ten times. The J gene is TRBJ2-3, the V gene TRBV7-2; D is uncertain. With 6 bases removed from V and 4 bases from J, the gap between germline ends came to 8 bases. Germline-derived CDR1 and CDR2 are SGHTA and FQGNSA. This CDR3 contains 12 residues. This chain's CDR3 is CASRAQSDTQYF. CDR3 in DNA: TGTGCCAGCAGGGCGCAATCAGATACGCAGTATTTT. The whole variable domain, filled in from reference TRBV7-2 and TRBJ2-3, reads GAGVSQSPSNKVTEKGKDVELRCDPISGHTALYWYRQSLGQGLEFLIYFQGNSAPDKSGLPSDRFSAERTGGSVSTLTIQRTQQEDSAVYLCASRAQSDTQYFGPGTRLTVL.

Only a few counts were recorded for this clonotype. V is TRBV5-1 and J is TRBJ1-1; weak D call: TRBD1 (5 bases). This CDR3 region has 15 residues. Between the trimmed V and J ends, which lost 6 bases and 6 bases, there was a span of 21 bases. Germline V gives CDR1 SGHRS, CDR2 YFSETQ. The DNA for the CDR3 is TGCGCCAGCAACCCCTCGGTCAGGGCTCTCGCTGAAGCTTTCTTT. Translating gives CASNPSVRALAEAFF.

The sample holds a few counts of this clonotype. V gene TRBV27 combines with J gene TRBJ2-3; no clear D gene. Germline V lookup: CDR1 MNHEY, CDR2 SMNVEV (reference sequence). V was cut by 6 bases and J by 2 bases, with 12 bases left in between. The CDR3 length is 14 residues. The CDR3 sequence: CASRKGANTDTQYF. For the CDR3, the DNA is TGTGCCAGCAGGAAAGGTGCCAACACAGATACGCAGTATTTT.